This T cell receptor (beta chain) derives from a study of radiotherapy plus CTLA-4 blockade in lung cancer (dated by TCRdb to 2017 to 2018). For the wider study: Among enrolled patients, approximately 19% had an objective response and 25% to 35% reached disease control. What the research found in general, with its limitations: Early dynamic changes in blood T cell clones, together with increased serum interferon-beta after radiation, were reported as the strongest predictors of response. TCR clones derived from tumors expanded in peripheral blood after treatment with radiotherapy and ipilimumab.

The CDR3 covers 12 residues, taking in both the cysteine and the phenylalanine. The kept DNA is CDR3 alone, 36 bases in frame from the first base. The study tested focal radiation therapy combined with CTLA-4 blockade (ipilimumab) in patients with chemo-refractory metastatic non-small-cell lung cancer. Of note for this clone: Its antigen remains undetermined. Base-call qualities are not available, and no considerably larger clone is one nucleotide away.

Library preparation was by the immunoSEQ multiplex PCR assay. TCRdb obtained this table from immuneACCESS and retained in-frame rearrangements with V and J assigned. These tables miss some clones; where compared with another copy, unresolved V genes account for less than half of the shortfall, and the remainder is unexplained. This sample holds 86,000 or so clones; more than 60% were observed only once. Of the sample, less than 4% is held by the ten largest clones. The sequence was collected from a human donor with non-small cell lung cancer who had a partial response to radiotherapy plus ipilimumab. Some clones in this sample may be carry-over from other donors' samples. The sample was peripheral blood, taken from a patient treated with radiotherapy plus ipilimumab. Here the chain combines TRBV21-1 and TRBJ2-7; the D call in the table, TRBD2, was not verified against the DNA. TRBV21-1 is annotated as a pseudogene. The DNA reads TGTGCCAGCCGGGTTCTCTCCTACGAGCAGTACTTC. This yields the protein CASRVLSYEQYF.